This T cell receptor beta chain appears in the sequencing data of a study of blood T cell repertoires in COVID-19. At the level of the study: Nucleic acid was either cDNA or gDNA, and it came from T cells, B-cell-depleted T cells, or PBMCs.

After removal of 4 bases from V and 2 bases from J, the junction contained 9 bases not matched to a gene. The CDR3 covers 16 residues. Germline V gene data show CDR1 as SGHDT and CDR2 as YYEEEE. How the authors handled the data: Quantification of nucleated cells was approximated via reference gene primer amplification. Assay used: immunoSEQ multiplex PCR; TCRdb lists only in-frame clones, some missing. V and J calls plus clone size are reproduced from that table; the DNA served to infer D and trimming. The repertoire holds about 160,000 clones, with approximately 92% as singletons. This clone was observed a few times.

The sample was peripheral blood. This TCR derives from a man aged 25 to 40 with COVID-19, enrolled during active disease. The chain uses TRBV5-6 and TRBJ1-5; 7 bases map to TRBD1. The CDR3 region has the DNA TGTGCCAGCAGCCTTACGACAGGGTGGGGCAATCAGCCCCAGCATTTT. This encodes CASSLTTGWGNQPQHF.